The source of this T cell receptor beta chain is a study of T cell changes during pregnancy in multiple sclerosis. Germline V gives CDR1 MNHNS, CDR2 SASEGT. The CDR3 covers 15 residues. Between the trimmed V and J ends, which lost 6 bases and 6 bases, there was a span of 17 bases. TCRdb's copy holds only in-frame clones and misses some; the assay was immunoSEQ multiplex PCR. The data show some 77,000 clones, approximately 92% seen once. Sequences were derived from peripheral blood, sampled in the second trimester of pregnancy. This clonotype was obtained from a female donor in good health, enrolled as a control in a pregnancy study. This chain joins TRBV6-1 and TRBJ2-2; D is perhaps TRBD1 (8 bases). The CDR3 reads CASSRGQGGSGELFF. CDR3 bases: TGTGCCAGCAGCAGAGGACAGGGAGGGTCCGGGGAGCTGTTTTTT.